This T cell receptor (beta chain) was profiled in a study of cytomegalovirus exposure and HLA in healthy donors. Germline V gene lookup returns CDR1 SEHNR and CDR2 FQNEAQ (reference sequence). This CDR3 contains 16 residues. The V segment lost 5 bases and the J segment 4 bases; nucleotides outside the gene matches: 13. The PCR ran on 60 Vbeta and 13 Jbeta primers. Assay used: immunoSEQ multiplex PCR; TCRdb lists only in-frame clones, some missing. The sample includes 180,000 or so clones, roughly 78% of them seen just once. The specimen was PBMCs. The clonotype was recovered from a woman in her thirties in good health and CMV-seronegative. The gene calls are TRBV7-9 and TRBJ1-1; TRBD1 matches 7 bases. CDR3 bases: TGTGCCAGCAGCCGAGGGACAGCCCCCGCGGTCACTGAAGCTTTCTTT. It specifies CASSRGTAPAVTEAFF.